Sequencing of this T cell receptor (beta chain) was carried out in a study of blood T cell repertoires in COVID-19. Study in general: Material from acute and convalescent COVID-19 was sourced from the United States, Italy and Spain. The cDNA or gDNA used as material had been derived from T cells, B-cell-depleted T cells, or PBMCs.

What the recovered Cohort 3 donors had was two negative PCRs, clearance, or symptom resolution. Using immunoSEQ multiplex PCR, the repertoire was profiled, and TCRdb retains in-frame clones only, with some absent. The profile shows roughly 140,000 clones, 80% to 90% of them singletons. Per the germline V gene, CDR1 is SGHAT and CDR2 is FQNNGV. The germline V and J ends were trimmed by 3 bases and 4 bases, with 12 bases remaining between them. The CDR3 is 14 residues long. This receptor was taken from a man in his 60s who had recovered from COVID-19. The rearrangement links TRBV11-2 to TRBJ1-2, with a tentative D call TRBD1 (6 bases). Sequencing input: PBMCs or T cells enriched from blood (not recorded which). CDR3 sequence reads: CASSLGTGPYGYTF. CDR3 nucleotides: TGTGCCAGCAGCTTGGGAACAGGGCCCTATGGCTACACCTTC.